Following are 11 T cell receptor beta chains from one sample sequenced in a study of identical twins. TCRdb redid the calling of the 5' RACE reads with MiXCR, one entry per CDR3 protein. The sample shows roughly 350,000 distinct CDR3 sequences, approximately 8.7% of them seen only once. Sequencing was performed on naive T cells sorted from blood. The source is a woman in her 50s in good health.

In this sample, this clonotype turned up many times. V is TRBV10-2 and J is TRBJ2-3; D gene unclear. The CDR3 has 12 residues. Germline-derived CDR1 and CDR2 are WSHSY and SAAADI. Trimming took 2 bases from V and 4 from J, leaving 4 bases between them. The CDR3 sequence: CASSEIADTQYF. CDR3 DNA sequence: TGCGCCAGCAGTGAGATCGCAGATACGCAGTATTTT.

The chain recombines TRBV5-1 with TRBJ2-3; D call uncertain. The CDR3 runs to 13 residues. The germline V and J ends were trimmed by 1 base and 3 bases, with 6 bases remaining between them. Germline CDR1 and CDR2: SGHRS and YFSETQ. CDR3 in amino acids: CASSLIETDTQYF. CDR3 bases: TGCGCCAGCAGCTTGATAGAAACAGATACGCAGTATTTT.

The chain recombines TRBV3-1 with TRBJ2-5, with D perhaps being TRBD1 or TRBD2 (5 bases each). The CDR3 extends over 16 amino acids. The germline V gene encodes CDR1 LGHDT and CDR2 YNNKEL (reference sequence). V lost 1 base to trimming and J lost 5 bases, with 17 bases between them. CDR3 protein: CASSQVEQVGEETQYF. CDR3 nucleotides: TGTGCCAGCAGCCAAGTTGAACAGGTTGGGGAGGAGACCCAGTACTTC.

Ten or more counts support this clonotype. This sequence joins TRBV5-1 and TRBJ1-5; D unresolved. V gave up 0 bases and J gave up 6 bases, with 10 bases separating them. Germline V gene sequence: CDR1 SGHRS, CDR2 YFSETQ. This CDR3 spans 14 amino acids. The CDR3 is CASSLAGSGQPQHF. CDR3 DNA sequence: TGCGCCAGCAGCTTGGCAGGTTCTGGTCAGCCCCAGCATTTT.

The table lists this clonotype with a few counts. CDR3: CASGRDTSYTNYGYTF. The DNA for the CDR3 is TGTGCCAGCGGAAGGGACACTAGTTATACTAACTATGGCTACACCTTC. The V gene is TRBV6-5, the J gene TRBJ1-2; D may be TRBD1 (6 bases). This CDR3 spans 16 amino acids. V lost 8 bases and J 0 bases, leaving 19 bases between the germline ends. Per the germline V gene, CDR1 is MNHEY and CDR2 is SVGAGI.

This clonotype was seen a few times. The chain employs TRBV5-1 and TRBJ2-1; D not certain. This CDR3 is 13 amino acids long. Trimming took 4 bases from V and 5 from J, leaving 10 bases between them. Germline V lookup: CDR1 SGHRS, CDR2 YFSETQ. The CDR3 nucleotides read TGCGCCAGCAGCCCAAGTCCAAACAATGAGCAGTTCTTC. This gives the protein CASSPSPNNEQFF.

This sequence joins TRBV7-2 and TRBJ2-1; D tentatively fits TRBD1 or TRBD2 (6 bases each). This CDR3 region has 16 residues. Trimming cost V 1 base and J 6 bases, with 16 bases left between them. The germline CDR1 and CDR2 sequences are SGHTA and FQGNSA. The CDR3 here is CASSLEGGRRVNEQFF. The CDR3, as DNA: TGTGCCAGCAGCTTAGAGGGGGGCAGAAGGGTCAATGAGCAGTTCTTC.

This clonotype was recorded at least ten times. The V and J genes are TRBV6-5 and TRBJ2-5; D possibly corresponds to TRBD2 (6 bases). The germline V gene has CDR1 MNHEY and CDR2 SVGAGI. V lost 6 bases and J lost 3, with 26 bases in between. CDR3 length equals 18 residues. CDR3 DNA sequence: TGTGCCAGCAGGGAGGGACGGTGGGGAGTCGGGTCCGAAGAGACCCAGTACTTC. It codes for CASREGRWGVGSEETQYF.

The chain links TRBV20-1 to TRBJ2-1, with D perhaps matching TRBD1 or TRBD2 (5 bases each). The CDR3 consists of 17 residues. V lost 1 base to trimming and J lost 1 base, with 17 bases between them. Germline V gene lookup returns CDR1 DFQATT and CDR2 SNEGSKA (reference sequence). Written as DNA, the CDR3 is TGCAGTGCTAGAGCCCGGTCCGTGGGACGGTCCTACAATGAGCAGTTCTTC. Amino acids: CSARARSVGRSYNEQFF.

This clonotype was picked up a small number of times. The gene calls are TRBV7-2 and TRBJ1-2; D may be TRBD1 (5 bases). Between the trimmed V and J ends, which lost 6 bases and 5 bases, there was a span of 13 bases. Germline V lookup: CDR1 SGHTA, CDR2 FQGNSA. The CDR3 has 13 residues. CDR3 DNA sequence: TGTGCCAGCAGTTCGGGCCGGGGGTATGGCTACACCTTC. This translates into CASSSGRGYGYTF.

This clonotype has more than one count but fewer than ten. The rearrangement uses TRBV12-3 or TRBV12-4 and TRBJ2-1, with D unresolved. V was shortened by 6 bases and J by 2 bases, with 11 bases between the two germline ends. CDR3 length equals 14 residues. CDR3 sequence (DNA): TGTGCCAGCAGGCTAAGGGATCCCTACAATGAGCAGTTCTTC. It codes for CASRLRDPYNEQFF.